This T cell receptor (beta chain) was observed in a study of shared clonotypes between healthy human individuals (dated by TCRdb to about 2020). About the investigation overall: The cohort comprised a couple of women and a few men aged 18 to 49 years. To increase sequencing depth and limit assay-specific biases, different laboratories used diverse techniques to prepare libraries and sequence TCR repertoires. Leukapheresis yielded between about 0.9 and 9 billion PBMCs per donor. Blood TCR repertoires of roughly five healthy adults were deeply sequenced to estimate repertoire size and the extent of clonotype sharing between individuals. Per donor, three plates each were used for CD4 naive and CD4 memory, two for CD8 naive, and one for CD8 memory. General conclusions and limits of the study: Pairwise subsampling led to the expectation that sequencing depth would affect the degree of clonotype sharing among donors. The small number of donors limited the genetic and exposure-history diversity represented. Naive subsets generally had larger estimated clonotype richness than memory subsets did. Sampling was restricted to blood, and TCR repertoires in tissue are likely to differ from TCR repertoires in blood. Incomplete sequencing was indicated by rarefaction of sorted-subset datasets, despite the large sequencing depth. Across four donors, approximately 4.6% of naive CD4, approximately 3.6% of naive CD8, approximately 2.5% of memory CD4, and around 0.4% of memory CD8 clonotypes were shared. Compared with non-shared clonotypes, the clonotypes found in all four sorted-subset donors had higher generation probabilities.

The donors were healthy, HIV-negative adults who had no recently reported acute infections or vaccinations. All donors were Caucasian adults living in Nashville, Tennessee, USA. Magnetic negative selection was used to enrich CD4+ T cells, after which naive cells were positively selected on CD45RA and the negative fraction became the memory subset. Blood was obtained by leukapheresis, after which PBMCs were separated by Ficoll-Histopaque density gradient centrifugation and cryopreserved in liquid nitrogen vapor phase. Analytical flow cytometry was used to check the purity and quantity of every magnetically sorted T cell population. Each sorted fraction had its genomic DNA isolated and then quantified by UV absorbance on a Nanodrop 2000c. From the cysteine up to the phenylalanine, the CDR3 has a length of 14 residues. The only DNA kept is the CDR3, 42 bases in frame from the first base. CDR1 LNHDA and CDR2 SQIVND were looked up in the germline V gene (reference sequence). Trimmed from V: 6 bases; trimmed from J: 4 bases; junction bases lacking a gene match: 5.

In its sample, this clone was seen a few times. Its antigen target is currently unknown. Base qualities are not recorded, but no much larger clone differs from it by a single base. TCR CDR3 regions were amplified from genomic DNA by multiplex PCR using the deep immunoSEQ assay. Extracted genomic DNA from each cell subset was spread evenly across all wells of several immunoSEQ 96-well plates, with each plate serving as a replicate. For sorted subsets, around 0.2 ug genomic DNA, equal to tens of thousands of T cell genomes, was loaded into each replicate PCR. The purified libraries were quantified using a Qubit 3.0 fluorometer, sized with a Bioanalyzer 2100, and then quantified again using the KAPA Library Quantification kit. Each immunoSEQ 96-well plate was sequenced on its own single-read 150-cycle Illumina NextSeq 550 flow cell. In the original analysis: Because the immunoSEQ output included only junctional sequences and no quality scores, the filtering could not be the same as the filtering used for full-length reads. Sequences were annotated with PyIR, a Python wrapper for IgBLAST v1.9, using IMGT germline references to assign V/J genes and CDR3. Reads were filtered out if the reads had weak V/J assignments (E-value above 1e-6), no CDR3, stop codons, out-of-frame junctions, or ambiguous translated residues. V3J clonotypes were defined by identical inferred V gene, J gene, and CDR3 amino acid sequence. Percentage overlap between repertoires was computed as shared unique clonotypes divided by the size of the smaller repertoire. Three approaches were used to assess repertoire richness: RTK rarefaction, the Chao1 estimator, and Recon v2.1 estimates of unobserved clonotypes. Generation probabilities were computed with OLGA for all TCRbeta clonotypes obtained by the gDNA method from four donors. The source is immuneACCESS, and TCRdb retained only in-frame sequences with V and J called. Part of the clones is not carried over; for the studies checked, unresolved V genes explain less than half of this, and the remainder is unexplained. The V and J calls and clone size are taken from that table; D and trimming were inferred from the DNA. Counted in this sample were over 700,000 clones; over 60% of them appeared once. The ten largest clones capture roughly 1.8% of the sample.

The receptor chain draws on TRBV19 and TRBJ2-2; TRBD2 lines up with 7 middle nucleotides. The origin of this receptor is a woman under 40 in good health. Sequencing used memory CD4+ T cells sorted from blood. Taken with the paper, the label for cell subset or site translates to: CD45RA-negative fraction. The CDR3 has the sequence CASRTSLSTGELFF. The bases are TGTGCCAGTAGGACTAGCTTAAGCACCGGGGAGCTGTTTTTT.